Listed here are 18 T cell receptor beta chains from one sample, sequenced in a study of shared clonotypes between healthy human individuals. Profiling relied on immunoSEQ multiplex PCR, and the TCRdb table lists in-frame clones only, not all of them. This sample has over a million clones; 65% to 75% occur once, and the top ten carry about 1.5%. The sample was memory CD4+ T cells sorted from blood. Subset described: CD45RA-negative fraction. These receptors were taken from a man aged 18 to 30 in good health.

For the CDR3, the DNA is TGTGCCAGCACCTCGGGTCTCTCTACCGGGGAGCTGTTTTTT. Translating gives CASTSGLSTGELFF. The chain recombines TRBV7-9 with TRBJ2-2; D is undetermined. Germline V gives CDR1 SEHNR, CDR2 FQNEAQ (reference sequence). V was cut by 7 bases and J by 5 bases, with 14 bases left in between. The CDR3 has 14 residues. Variable domain in full (rest from reference TRBV7-9 and TRBJ2-2): DTGVSQNPRHKITKRGQNVTFRCDPISEHNRLYWYRQTLGQGPEFLTYFQNEAQLEKSRLLSDRFSAERPKGSFSTLEIQRTEQGDSAMYLCASTSGLSTGELFFGEGSRLTVL.

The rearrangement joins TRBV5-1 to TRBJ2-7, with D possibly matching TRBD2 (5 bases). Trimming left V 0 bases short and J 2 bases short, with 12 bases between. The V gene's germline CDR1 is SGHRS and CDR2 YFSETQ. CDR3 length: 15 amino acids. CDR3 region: CASSLGRGDAYEQYF. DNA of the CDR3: TGCGCCAGCAGCTTGGGACGGGGAGACGCCTACGAGCAGTACTTC.

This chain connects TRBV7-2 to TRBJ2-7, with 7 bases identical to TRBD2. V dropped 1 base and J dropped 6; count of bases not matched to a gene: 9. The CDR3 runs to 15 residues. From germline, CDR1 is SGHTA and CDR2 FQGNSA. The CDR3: CASSLGSWGGSEQYF. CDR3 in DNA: TGTGCCAGCAGCTTAGGCTCGTGGGGGGGGTCCGAGCAGTACTTC.

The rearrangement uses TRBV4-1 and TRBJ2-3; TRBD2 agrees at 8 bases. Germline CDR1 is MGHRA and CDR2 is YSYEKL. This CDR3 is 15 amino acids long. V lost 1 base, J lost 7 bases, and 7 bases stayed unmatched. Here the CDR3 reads CASSQASGSIYTQYF. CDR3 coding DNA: TGCGCCAGCAGCCAAGCCAGCGGGAGTATATATACGCAGTATTTT.

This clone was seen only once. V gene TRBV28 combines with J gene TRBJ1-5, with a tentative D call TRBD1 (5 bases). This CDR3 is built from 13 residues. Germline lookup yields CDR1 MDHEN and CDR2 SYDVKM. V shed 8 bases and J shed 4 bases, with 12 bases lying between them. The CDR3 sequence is CASGRGVNQPQHF. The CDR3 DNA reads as TGTGCCAGCGGAAGGGGAGTGAATCAGCCCCAGCATTTT.

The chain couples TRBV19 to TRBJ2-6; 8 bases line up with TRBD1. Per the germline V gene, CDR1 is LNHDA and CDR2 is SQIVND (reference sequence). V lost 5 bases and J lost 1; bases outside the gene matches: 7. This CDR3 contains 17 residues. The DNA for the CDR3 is TGTGCCAGTAGTGCGACAGGGGTTGCTTCTGGGGCCAACGTCCTGACTTTC. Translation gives CASSATGVASGANVLTF.

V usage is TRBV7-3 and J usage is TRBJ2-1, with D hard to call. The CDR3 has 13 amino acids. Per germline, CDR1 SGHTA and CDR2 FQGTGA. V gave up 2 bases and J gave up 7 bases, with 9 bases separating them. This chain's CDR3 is CASSLQVQNEQFF. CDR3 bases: TGTGCCAGCAGCTTACAGGTTCAGAATGAGCAGTTCTTC.

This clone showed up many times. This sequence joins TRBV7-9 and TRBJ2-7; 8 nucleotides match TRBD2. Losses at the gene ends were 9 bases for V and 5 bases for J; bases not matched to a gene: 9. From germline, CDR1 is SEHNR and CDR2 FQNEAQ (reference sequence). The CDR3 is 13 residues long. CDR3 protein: CASLPTGGDEQYF. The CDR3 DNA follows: TGTGCCAGTTTGCCTACCGGGGGGGACGAGCAGTACTTC.

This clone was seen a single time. The CDR3 protein is CASMKTGGNTEAFF. The CDR3 bases are TGCGCCAGCATGAAGACAGGAGGGAACACTGAAGCTTTCTTT. The chain combines TRBV5-1 with TRBJ1-1; TRBD1 might be the D (6 bases). CDR1 and CDR2 from the germline V gene are SGHRS and YFSETQ. This CDR3 has 14 amino acids. Trimming stripped 6 bases from V and 1 base from J, with 13 bases between. Complete variable domain (other parts from reference TRBV5-1 and TRBJ1-1): KAGVTQTPRYLIKTRGQQVTLSCSPISGHRSVSWYQQTPGQGLQFLFEYFSETQRNKGNFPGRFSGRQFSNSRSEMNVSTLELGDSALYLCASMKTGGNTEAFFGQGTRLTVV.

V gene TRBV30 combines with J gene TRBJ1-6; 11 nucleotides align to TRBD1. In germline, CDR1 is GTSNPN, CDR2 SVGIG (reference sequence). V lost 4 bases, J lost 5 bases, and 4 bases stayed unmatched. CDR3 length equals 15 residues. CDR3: CAWTRDRGNNSPLHF. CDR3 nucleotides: TGTGCCTGGACCAGGGACAGGGGGAATAATTCACCCCTCCACTTT.

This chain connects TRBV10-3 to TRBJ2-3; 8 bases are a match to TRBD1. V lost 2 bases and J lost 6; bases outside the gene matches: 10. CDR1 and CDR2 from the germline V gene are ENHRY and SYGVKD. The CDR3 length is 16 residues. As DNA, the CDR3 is TGTGCCATCAGTGAGCCGGGACAGGCCCTAACCGATACGCAGTATTTT. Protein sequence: CAISEPGQALTDTQYF.

For the CDR3, the DNA is TGCGCCAGCAGCTTGGGGACAGGGCACGGGACAGATACGCAGTATTTT. Translated: CASSLGTGHGTDTQYF. The J gene is TRBJ2-3, the V gene TRBV5-1; TRBD1 aligns across 8 bases. V shed 0 bases, J shed 3 bases, and the junction held 6 bases outside the gene matches. The CDR3 loop spans 16 amino acids. Germline assignment: CDR1 SGHRS and CDR2 YFSETQ.

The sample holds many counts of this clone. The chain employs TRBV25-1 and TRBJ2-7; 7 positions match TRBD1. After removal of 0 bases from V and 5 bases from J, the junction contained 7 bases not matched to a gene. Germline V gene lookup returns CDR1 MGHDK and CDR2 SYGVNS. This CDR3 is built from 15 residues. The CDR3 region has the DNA TGTGCCAGCAGTGAATACGGTACAGGGGCCAACGAGCAGTACTTC. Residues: CASSEYGTGANEQYF.

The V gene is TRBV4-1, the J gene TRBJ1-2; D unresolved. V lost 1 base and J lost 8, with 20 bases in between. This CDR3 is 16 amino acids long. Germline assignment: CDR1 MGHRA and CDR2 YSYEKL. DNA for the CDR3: TGCGCCAGCAGCCAAGTGGTGGTACAGACCCCGGGGGGCTACACCTTC. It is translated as CASSQVVVQTPGGYTF.

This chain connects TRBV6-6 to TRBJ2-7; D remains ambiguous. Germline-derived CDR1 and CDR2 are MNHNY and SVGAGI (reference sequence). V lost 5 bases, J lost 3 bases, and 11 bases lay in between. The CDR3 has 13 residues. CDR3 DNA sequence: TGTGCCAGCAGTGTCACTTGGGGCTACGAGCAGTACTTC. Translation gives CASSVTWGYEQYF.

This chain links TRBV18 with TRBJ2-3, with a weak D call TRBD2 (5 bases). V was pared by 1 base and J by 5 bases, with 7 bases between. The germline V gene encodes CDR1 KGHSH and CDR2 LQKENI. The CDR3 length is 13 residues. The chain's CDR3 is CASSPRGLDTQYF. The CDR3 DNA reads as TGTGCCAGCTCACCACGAGGGCTAGATACGCAGTATTTT.

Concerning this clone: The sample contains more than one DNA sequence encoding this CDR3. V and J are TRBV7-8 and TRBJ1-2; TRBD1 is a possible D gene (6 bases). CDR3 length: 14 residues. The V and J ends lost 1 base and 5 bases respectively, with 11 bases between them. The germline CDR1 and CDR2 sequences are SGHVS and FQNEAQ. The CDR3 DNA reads TGTGCCAGCAGCTTAGGTGGACAGTCGTATGGCTACACCTTC. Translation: CASSLGGQSYGYTF.

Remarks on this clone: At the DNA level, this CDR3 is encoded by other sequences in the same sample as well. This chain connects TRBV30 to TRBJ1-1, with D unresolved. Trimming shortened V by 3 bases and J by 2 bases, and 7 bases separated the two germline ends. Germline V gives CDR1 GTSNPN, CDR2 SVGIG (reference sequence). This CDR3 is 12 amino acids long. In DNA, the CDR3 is TGTGCCTGGAGCGTCAGTAACACTGAAGCTTTCTTT. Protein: CAWSVSNTEAFF.